This passage covers 8 T cell receptor beta chains from one sample sequenced in a study of cytomegalovirus exposure and HLA in healthy donors. 60 Vbeta and 13 Jbeta primers were used in PCR. The method was immunoSEQ multiplex PCR; TCRdb's version includes in-frame clones alone and lacks a portion of them. This sample has under 150,000 clones, with 80% found just once. Sequencing input: PBMCs. The receptors were sampled from a male donor in good health and CMV-seronegative.

The CDR3 protein is CASSYWRGSSTEAFF. CDR3 bases: TGTGCCAGCAGTTACTGGAGGGGATCGAGCACTGAAGCTTTCTTT. This chain uses TRBV6-5 with TRBJ1-1; tentative D call: TRBD1 (5 bases). The length of the CDR3 is 15 residues. V was trimmed by 1 base and J by 4 bases, leaving 13 bases between them. Germline CDR1 is MNHEY and CDR2 is SVGAGI.

This chain connects TRBV6-1 to TRBJ2-7, with 11 bases identical to TRBD2. This CDR3 region has 15 residues. CDR1 and CDR2 (germline): MNHNS, SASEGT. V shed 7 bases, J shed 0 bases, and the junction held 5 bases outside the gene matches. The CDR3 loop reads CASNPSGGPSYEQYF. In DNA form, the CDR3 reads TGTGCCAGCAACCCTAGCGGGGGGCCCTCCTACGAGCAGTACTTC.

This clone was detected many times. The J gene is TRBJ2-7, the V gene TRBV4-1; weak D call: TRBD2 (6 bases). This CDR3 has 15 amino acids. Trimming removed 1 base from V and 2 bases from J, with 12 bases in between. The germline V gene has CDR1 MGHRA and CDR2 YSYEKL. CDR3 DNA: TGCGCCAGCAGCCAAGGGGGAGGAACCACCTACGAGCAGTACTTC. The encoded protein is CASSQGGGTTYEQYF.

The chain recombines TRBV7-9 with TRBJ1-4; no reliable D call. Trimming shortened V by 4 bases and J by 5 bases, and 5 bases separated the two germline ends. There are 12 residues in the CDR3. CDR1 SEHNR and CDR2 FQNEAQ come from the germline V gene (reference sequence). CDR3 residues: CASSSSNEKLFF. CDR3 coding DNA: TGTGCCAGCAGCTCCTCGAATGAAAAACTGTTTTTT.

The chain links TRBV2 to TRBJ1-2; weak D call: TRBD1 (5 bases). V was clipped by 6 bases and J by 2 bases, with 10 bases between them. The CDR3 loop spans 13 amino acids. Germline V CDR1 and CDR2: SNHLY, FYNNEI. DNA for the CDR3: TGTGCCAGCAGGCCAGGGCGCAACTATGGCTACACCTTC. Translated, it gives CASRPGRNYGYTF.

A single count supports this clone. The chain combines TRBV19 with TRBJ1-2; D gene unclear. The CDR3 is 15 residues long. With 7 bases removed from V and 8 bases from J, the gap between germline ends came to 23 bases. Germline V lookup: CDR1 LNHDA, CDR2 SQIVND (reference sequence). CDR3 loop: CASNPTGIRNGGYTF. CDR3 sequence (DNA): TGTGCCAGTAACCCCACCGGCATCCGAAACGGGGGCTACACCTTC.

The chain recombines TRBV7-8 with TRBJ1-1; D is undetermined. The CDR3 extends over 12 amino acids. The V end lost 5 bases, the J end lost 4 bases, and 8 bases lay between the germline ends. Germline V gene sequence: CDR1 SGHVS, CDR2 FQNEAQ. The chain's CDR3 is CASSHFRTEAFF. CDR3 DNA sequence: TGTGCCAGCAGCCACTTTCGCACTGAAGCTTTCTTT.

The rearrangement uses TRBV6-1 and TRBJ1-2; D might be TRBD1 (5 bases). CDR1 MNHNS and CDR2 SASEGT come from the germline V gene. Deletions cut 5 bases from V and 7 bases from J, with 17 bases between. The CDR3 contains 14 residues. The CDR3 reads CASSITGRLGGYTF. Here the CDR3 DNA reads TGTGCCAGCAGTATTACAGGTCGGTTGGGTGGCTACACCTTC.